These 29 T cell receptor beta chains were sequenced from one sample in a study of CD8+ T cells in alopecia areata. This sample's treatment: oral pan-JAK inhibitor, 5-10 mg twice daily. RNA extraction was followed by reverse transcription into cDNA, which acted as the sequencing template. Clones were sequenced by immunoSEQ multiplex PCR, and TCRdb holds only the in-frame ones, with some missing. The sample lists under 350,000 clones, roughly 60% seen once, with approximately 1.8% in the top ten. The specimen was CD4+ T cells sorted from blood, collected at week 24, from a patient treated with tofacitinib. The receptors come from a human donor with alopecia areata.

The V call is TRBV4-1, the J call TRBJ2-7; the D is unclear. Trimming removed 1 base at V and 3 bases at J, with 4 bases between. CDR3 length: 12 amino acids. Germline V gene lookup returns CDR1 MGHRA and CDR2 YSYEKL. CDR3 bases: TGCGCCAGCAGCCAAGTACTCTACGAGCAGTACTTC. Its translation: CASSQVLYEQYF.

The V call is TRBV10-3, the J call TRBJ2-7; D may be TRBD1 (6 bases). The V gene lost 2 bases and the J gene lost 0 bases, with 8 bases spanning the gap. The CDR3 totals 14 residues. Per the germline V gene, CDR1 is ENHRY and CDR2 is SYGVKD. This CDR3 is CAISETGYSYEQYF. Here the CDR3 DNA reads TGTGCCATCAGTGAGACAGGGTACTCCTACGAGCAGTACTTC.

The rearrangement uses TRBV7-2 and TRBJ2-7; tentative D call: TRBD2 (5 bases). Germline V gene data show CDR1 as SGHTA and CDR2 as FQGNSA. V was clipped by 5 bases and J by 2 bases, with 16 bases between them. The CDR3 has 15 amino acids. The CDR3 here is CASSAREGRTYEQYF. Written as DNA, the CDR3 is TGTGCCAGCAGCGCTCGCGAGGGCCGGACCTACGAGCAGTACTTC.

The chain has TRBV19 and TRBJ1-1; no reliable D call. The germline V gene encodes CDR1 LNHDA and CDR2 SQIVND (reference sequence). The germline V and J ends were trimmed by 10 bases and 4 bases, with 16 bases remaining between them. The CDR3 has 13 amino acids. The DNA of the CDR3 is TGTGCCACCTATTCGAGGATAGGCACTGAAGCTTTCTTT. Translated, it gives CATYSRIGTEAFF.

Of note for this clone: This same CDR3 is encoded by further DNA sequences in the sample. The gene calls are TRBV30 and TRBJ1-2; D gene uncertain. The V end was cut by 0 bases, the J end by 2 bases, with 1 base between. Germline V gene sequence: CDR1 GTSNPN, CDR2 SVGIG (reference sequence). The CDR3 loop spans 11 amino acids. This chain's CDR3 is CAWSVNYGYTF. In nucleotides, the CDR3 is TGTGCCTGGAGTGTAAACTATGGCTACACCTTC. The complete variable domain, with remaining parts taken from reference TRBV30 and TRBJ1-2, reads SQTIHQWPATLVQPVGSPLSLECTVEGTSNPNLYWYRQAAGRGLQLLFYSVGIGQISSEVPQNLSASRPQDRQFILSSKKLLLSDSGFYLCAWSVNYGYTFGSGTRLTVV.

This chain uses TRBV6-5 with TRBJ2-5; D gene unclear. The germline CDR1 and CDR2 sequences are MNHEY and SVGAGI. This CDR3 is 13 amino acids long. Trimming took off 1 base at V and 3 bases at J, with 6 bases between the two ends. The CDR3 DNA reads as TGTGCCAGCAGTTACTGGGGTGAAGAGACCCAGTACTTC. Amino acid sequence: CASSYWGEETQYF.

This clone was seen a single time. This chain joins TRBV9 and TRBJ1-6; D remains ambiguous. V lost 0 bases, J lost 8 bases, and 12 bases lay in between. Germline V gene sequence: CDR1 SGDLS, CDR2 YYNGEE. The CDR3 covers 15 residues. CDR3 DNA sequence: TGTGCCAGCAGCGTAGTTGGTTCTCATGATTCACCCCTCCACTTT. This gives the protein CASSVVGSHDSPLHF.

The CDR3 DNA sequence: TGCAGCGGAACAGGGTCAATCGGCTACACCTTC. It is translated as CSGTGSIGYTF. This chain links TRBV29-1 with TRBJ1-2; D possibly corresponds to TRBD1 (6 bases). Trimming stripped 7 bases from V and 8 bases from J, with 14 bases between. Germline loops: CDR1 SQVTM, CDR2 ANQGSEA. This CDR3 contains 11 residues.

The CDR3 DNA reads TGTGCCTGGAGTAACAAGGGACAGGCAACCCTCTATGGCTACACCTTC. Protein product: CAWSNKGQATLYGYTF. The chain recombines TRBV30 with TRBJ1-2; 8 nucleotides agree with TRBD1. Germline V CDR1 and CDR2: GTSNPN, SVGIG (reference sequence). V trimming: 2 bases; J trimming: 4 bases; junction bases outside the gene matches: 12. This CDR3 has 16 amino acids.

The genes are TRBV29-1 and TRBJ1-1; TRBD1 aligns across 7 bases. The CDR3 length is 12 residues. Germline V gene sequence: CDR1 SQVTM, CDR2 ANQGSEA. V lost 7 bases to trimming and J lost 5 bases; unmatched junction nucleotides: 7. The CDR3 here is CSGGQHGTEAFF. CDR3 bases: TGCAGCGGGGGACAGCACGGGACTGAAGCTTTCTTT.

This clone has only one observation. The V call is TRBV28, the J call TRBJ1-6, with TRBD1 as a possible D gene (6 bases). The CDR3 loop spans 13 amino acids. The V end was cut by 6 bases, the J end by 9 bases, with 12 bases between. The germline gives CDR1 MDHEN, CDR2 SYDVKM. CDR3 region: CASSRDKASPLHF. CDR3 nucleotide sequence: TGTGCCAGCAGCCGGGACAAGGCTTCACCCCTCCACTTT.

The chain couples TRBV7-3 to TRBJ1-2; no clear D. The germline V gene has CDR1 SGHTA and CDR2 FQGTGA. The CDR3 spans 14 residues. The V end was cut by 5 bases, the J end by 3 bases, with 13 bases between. CDR3 nucleotide sequence: TGTGCCAGCAGCCCCGGGTCAGACGACTATGGCTACACCTTC. As protein: CASSPGSDDYGYTF.

A few counts support this clone. The rearrangement joins TRBV28 to TRBJ2-6, with 12 bases that match TRBD1. In germline, CDR1 is MDHEN, CDR2 SYDVKM. Trimming removed 5 bases from V and 2 bases from J; junction bases left unmatched: 4. The CDR3 runs to 17 residues. The CDR3 DNA sequence: TGTGCCAGCAGTGCGGGACAGGGGGCTCCTGGGGCCAACGTCCTGACTTTC. This sequence encodes CASSAGQGAPGANVLTF.

The CDR3 DNA reads TGCGCCTCCCTCGACCAGGGCAATAACTATGGCTACACCTTC. It encodes CASLDQGNNYGYTF. The chain links TRBV23-1 to TRBJ1-2, with D possibly matching TRBD1 (5 bases). TRBV23-1 has ORF status, its function being uncertain. Trimming stripped 11 bases from V and 1 base from J, with 17 bases between. This CDR3 comprises 14 residues.

This clone appeared once. The chain links TRBV11-2 to TRBJ2-5; D unresolved. Germline CDR1 SGHAT, CDR2 FQNNGV. This CDR3 contains 12 residues. V was trimmed by 1 base and J by 2 bases, leaving 2 bases between them. The CDR3 loop is CASSLGQETQYF. The CDR3 coding sequence is TGTGCCAGCAGCTTAGGACAAGAGACCCAGTACTTC.

This chain joins TRBV5-1 and TRBJ2-7; D call uncertain. V was clipped by 0 bases and J by 1 base, with 11 bases between them. In germline, CDR1 is SGHRS, CDR2 YFSETQ. The CDR3 extends over 15 amino acids. The CDR3 sequence is CASSLEGAHSYEQYF. CDR3 in DNA: TGCGCCAGCAGCTTGGAAGGAGCCCATTCCTACGAGCAGTACTTC.

The genes are TRBV29-1 and TRBJ2-1; no firm D call. Per germline, CDR1 SQVTM and CDR2 ANQGSEA. The CDR3 length is 12 residues. V lost 0 bases and J lost 8, with 8 bases in between. The CDR3 spells CSVEEGGDEQFF. In DNA, the CDR3 is TGCAGCGTTGAAGAGGGTGGGGATGAGCAGTTCTTC.

This clone appeared a single time. The rearrangement joins TRBV5-1 to TRBJ2-6, with TRBD1 matching over 7 bases. The length of the CDR3 is 14 residues. Germline CDR1 SGHRS, CDR2 YFSETQ. V dropped 4 bases and J dropped 2; count of bases not matched to a gene: 0. The CDR3 sequence is CASSQGAGANVLTF. DNA of the CDR3: TGCGCCAGCAGCCAGGGGGCTGGGGCCAACGTCCTGACTTTC.

This chain connects TRBV14 to TRBJ2-7; no definite D call. The CDR3 has 13 residues. V was cut by 5 bases and J by 3 bases, with 11 bases left in between. CDR1 and CDR2 from the germline V gene are SGHDN and FVKESK. CDR3 region: CASSALSYYEQYF. Here the CDR3 DNA reads TGTGCCAGCAGCGCCCTCTCTTACTACGAGCAGTACTTC. The variable domain in full, with the rest retrieved from reference TRBV14 and TRBJ2-7, is EAGVTQFPSHSVIEKGQTVTLRCDPISGHDNLYWYRRVMGKEIKFLLHFVKESKQDESGMPNNRFLAERTGGTYSTLKVQPAELEDSGVYFCASSALSYYEQYFGPGTRLTVT.

The V and J genes are TRBV4-3 and TRBJ1-2, with 7 bases aligning to TRBD1. Trimming removed 2 bases from V and 4 bases from J; junction bases left unmatched: 1. CDR1 and CDR2 (germline): LGHNA, YSLEER. The CDR3 contains 13 residues. In nucleotides, the CDR3 is TGCGCCAGCAGCCAACCAGGGGGCTATGGCTACACCTTC. Translation gives CASSQPGGYGYTF.

Comment on this clone: This specimen includes other DNA sequences encoding the same CDR3. The chain couples TRBV4-2 to TRBJ1-5; weak D call: TRBD1 (5 bases). The V end was cut by 6 bases, the J end by 0 bases, with 6 bases between. Germline assignment: CDR1 LGHNA and CDR2 YNFKEQ. The CDR3 consists of 13 residues. The CDR3 sequence is CASSQGSNQPQHF. The CDR3 DNA follows: TGTGCCAGCAGTCAGGGTAGCAATCAGCCCCAGCATTTT.

The CDR3 protein is CSVEGTTQETQYF. In nucleotides, the CDR3 is TGCAGCGTTGAGGGGACGACCCAAGAGACCCAGTACTTC. The chain is built from TRBV29-1 and TRBJ2-5; D may match TRBD1 or TRBD2 (5 bases each). Germline CDR1 and CDR2: SQVTM and ANQGSEA. Trimming took 3 bases from V and 1 from J, leaving 9 bases between them. CDR3 size: 13 residues.

The chain employs TRBV28 and TRBJ1-1, with a weak D call TRBD1 (6 bases). Germline lookup yields CDR1 MDHEN and CDR2 SYDVKM. Trimming removed 3 bases from V and 4 bases from J, with 18 bases in between. This CDR3 comprises 16 residues. DNA for the CDR3: TGTGCCAGCAGTTTGGGGGGGCGCCCAGAGGGCACTGAAGCTTTCTTT. Protein product: CASSLGGRPEGTEAFF.

V gene TRBV6-5 combines with J gene TRBJ1-2; D possibly corresponds to TRBD1 (6 bases). CDR1 is MNHEY and CDR2 is SVGAGI in the germline V gene. The CDR3 runs 11 residues. With 4 bases removed from V and 11 bases from J, the gap between germline ends came to 11 bases. The CDR3 reads CASSSRGDYTF. The CDR3 DNA follows: TGTGCCAGCAGTTCAAGGGGGGATTACACCTTC.

This chain connects TRBV4-2 to TRBJ1-2; possible D gene TRBD1, 5 bases. Germline V lookup: CDR1 LGHNA, CDR2 YNFKEQ. The CDR3 is 15 amino acids. The ends were cut back, 1 base at V and 4 bases at J, with 13 bases in the middle. The DNA for the CDR3 is TGTGCCAGCAGCCAAGCCCTTGGGACGGCCTATGGCTACACCTTC. It is translated as CASSQALGTAYGYTF.

This clone has at least ten counts. J is TRBJ2-7 and V is TRBV7-2, with 8 positions matching TRBD2. Germline lookup yields CDR1 SGHTA and CDR2 FQGNSA. CDR3 length: 15 residues. V trimming: 1 base; J trimming: 5 bases; junction bases outside the gene matches: 7. CDR3 region: CASSLEGLGAHEQYF. The DNA for the CDR3 is TGTGCCAGCAGCTTAGAGGGACTAGGGGCTCACGAGCAGTACTTC. The whole variable domain, filled in from reference TRBV7-2 and TRBJ2-7, reads GAGVSQSPSNKVTEKGKDVELRCDPISGHTALYWYRQSLGQGLEFLIYFQGNSAPDKSGLPSDRFSAERTGGSVSTLTIQRTQQEDSAVYLCASSLEGLGAHEQYFGPGTRLTVT.

The chain uses TRBV30 and TRBJ2-2; no definite D call. V lost 0 bases and J 1 base, leaving 9 bases between the germline ends. Germline V gives CDR1 GTSNPN, CDR2 SVGIG (reference sequence). The length of the CDR3 is 15 residues. The CDR3 nucleotides are TGTGCCTGGAGTGTGGGCTCCAGGAACACCGGGGAGCTGTTTTTT. As protein: CAWSVGSRNTGELFF.

The rearrangement joins TRBV30 to TRBJ1-2; possible D gene TRBD1, 6 bases. The CDR3 has 15 residues. Germline assignment: CDR1 GTSNPN and CDR2 SVGIG (reference sequence). Trimming took 1 base from V and 7 from J, leaving 19 bases between them. CDR3 protein: CAWSASGVGPLGYTF. CDR3 nucleotide sequence: TGTGCCTGGAGTGCCTCAGGGGTCGGGCCCCTTGGCTACACCTTC.

This clone was picked up a small number of times. The gene calls are TRBV11-2 and TRBJ1-3; D is possibly TRBD1 (5 bases). The V and J ends lost 1 base and 0 bases respectively, with 10 bases between them. The CDR3 runs to 16 residues. The germline CDR1 and CDR2 sequences are SGHAT and FQNNGV. CDR3 loop: CASSLGRGRSGNTIYF. DNA for the CDR3: TGTGCCAGCAGCTTAGGACGGGGACGCTCTGGAAACACCATATATTTT.